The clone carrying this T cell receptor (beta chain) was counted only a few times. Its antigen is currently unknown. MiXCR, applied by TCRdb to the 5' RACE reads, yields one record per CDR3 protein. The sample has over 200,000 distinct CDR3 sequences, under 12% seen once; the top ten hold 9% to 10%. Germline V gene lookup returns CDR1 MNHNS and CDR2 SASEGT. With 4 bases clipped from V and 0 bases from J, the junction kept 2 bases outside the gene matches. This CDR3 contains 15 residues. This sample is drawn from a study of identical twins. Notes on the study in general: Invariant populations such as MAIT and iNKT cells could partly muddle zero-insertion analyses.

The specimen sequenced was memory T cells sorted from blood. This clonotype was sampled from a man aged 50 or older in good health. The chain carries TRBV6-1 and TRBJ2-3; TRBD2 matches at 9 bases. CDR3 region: CASSARGGSTDTQYF. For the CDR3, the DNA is TGTGCCAGCAGTGCGCGGGGGGGAAGCACAGATACGCAGTATTTT.